These T cell receptor beta chains were read from a single sample in a study of cytomegalovirus exposure and HLA in healthy donors. Assay: immunoSEQ multiplex PCR; the TCRdb copy retains only in-frame clones and omits some. The repertoire includes around 68,000 clones, about 85% of them detected once, and 9.5% to 12% sits in the top ten. Sequencing was done on a sample of PBMCs. The source of these receptors is a female donor in good health and CMV-seronegative. The CDR3 runs from the conserved cysteine through the conserved F or W. A D gene is named only where the DNA matches it firmly. Size values are once, few and many counts, or a class for expanded clones, and some rows have none.

V gene	clone size	D gene	J gene	CDR3 protein	CDR3 DNA
TRBV5-1	once	NA	TRBJ2-2	CASRSGYRDNANTGELFF	TGCGCCAGCAGATCCGGGTACAGGGATAACGCGAACACCGGGGAGCTGTTTTTT
TRBV6-5	NA	NA	TRBJ2-7	CASSYGTGLEQYF	TGTGCCAGCAGTTATGGAACAGGTCTCGAGCAGTACTTC
TRBV27	once	TRBD1	TRBJ2-1	CASSLGGTGGLNEQFF	TGTGCCAGCAGTCTCGGTGGGACAGGGGGCCTCAATGAGCAGTTCTTC
TRBV11-1	NA	TRBD1	TRBJ1-2	CASSPTGWTGDDGYTF	TGTGCCAGCAGCCCCACAGGGTGGACAGGGGATGATGGCTACACCTTC
TRBV2	NA	NA	TRBJ2-1	CASRPQRQSHHNEQFF	TGTGCCAGCCGGCCCCAACGACAGTCTCACCACAATGAGCAGTTCTTC
TRBV5-1	NA	TRBD1	TRBJ2-2	CASSLTGANTGELFF	TGCGCCAGCAGCTTGACAGGGGCGAACACCGGGGAGCTGTTTTTT
TRBV7-2	few	NA	TRBJ1-1	CASSLDRNTEAFF	TGTGCCAGCAGCCTGGACAGGAACACTGAAGCTTTCTTT
TRBV25-1	few	TRBD1	TRBJ2-1	CASSDLGQGAGNEQFF	TGTGCCAGCAGTGATTTAGGACAGGGGGCAGGCAATGAGCAGTTCTTC
TRBV2	NA	NA	TRBJ2-3	CASLGQSTDTQYF	TGTGCCAGCCTCGGACAGTCCACAGATACGCAGTATTTT
TRBV19	few	NA	TRBJ2-7	CASSITGSYEQYF	TGTGCCAGTAGTATTACGGGGTCCTACGAGCAGTACTTC
TRBV5-1	NA	NA	TRBJ2-5	CASSLARFSGGEQETQYF	TGCGCCAGCAGCTTGGCGCGGTTTTCGGGGGGCGAACAAGAGACCCAGTACTTC
TRBV18	NA	NA	TRBJ2-7	CASSSGSGYEQYF	TGTGCCAGCTCATCCGGGAGCGGGTACGAGCAGTACTTC
TRBV5-1	NA	NA	TRBJ2-1	CASTREFPYNEQFF	TGCGCCAGCACGAGGGAATTTCCATACAATGAGCAGTTCTTC
TRBV7-3	NA	NA	TRBJ1-1	CASKPAGGKGSGAFF	TGTGCCAGCAAACCCGCCGGGGGGAAAGGTTCGGGGGCTTTCTTT
TRBV7-2	NA	TRBD1	TRBJ1-1	CASSLTGFSSVNTEAFF	TGTGCCAGCAGCCTGACAGGGTTTAGCTCGGTGAACACTGAAGCTTTCTTT
TRBV19	NA	NA	TRBJ2-3	CASSIGQGFEEDTQYF	TGTGCCAGTAGTATAGGCCAAGGATTCGAGGAAGATACGCAGTATTTT
TRBV7-3	NA	TRBD2	TRBJ2-5	CASSLHSLAGQETQYF	TGTGCCAGCAGCTTACATTCACTAGCGGGTCAAGAGACCCAGTACTTC
TRBV7-3	NA	TRBD2	TRBJ2-2	CASSLTMYSRTSGTGELFF	TGTGCCAGCAGCTTAACGATGTACAGCCGGACTAGCGGGACCGGGGAGCTGTTTTTT
TRBV9	NA	TRBD1	TRBJ2-2	CASSGLGTVQDTGELFF	TGTGCCAGCAGCGGATTAGGGACAGTCCAAGACACCGGGGAGCTGTTTTTT
TRBV5-1	once	TRBD2	TRBJ2-1	CASRLAETYNEQFF	TGCGCCAGCAGGCTAGCGGAAACCTACAATGAGCAGTTCTTC
TRBV19	NA	NA	TRBJ2-7	CASSIGAPYEQYF	TGTGCCAGTAGTATAGGGGCCCCCTACGAGCAGTACTTC
TRBV19	once	TRBD2	TRBJ2-1	CASRKSSGRNDEQFF	TGTGCCAGTAGAAAATCTAGCGGGAGAAACGATGAGCAGTTCTTC
TRBV28	NA	TRBD1	TRBJ1-1	CASSRGDSGIGAFF	TGTGCCAGCAGCAGGGGGGACAGTGGGATCGGAGCTTTCTTT
TRBV28	NA	TRBD1	TRBJ2-7	CASSLSGLGQGSYEQYF	TGTGCCAGCAGTTTAAGTGGATTGGGACAGGGATCCTACGAGCAGTACTTC
TRBV6-5	NA	NA	TRBJ1-2	CASSFEASNYGYTF	TGTGCCAGCAGTTTTGAAGCAAGTAACTATGGCTACACCTTC
TRBV19	NA	NA	TRBJ2-7	CASSIGLVGYGAESGSYEQYF	TGTGCCAGTAGTATTGGTCTTGTAGGATACGGCGCGGAATCGGGCTCCTACGAGCAGTACTTC
TRBV30	NA	NA	TRBJ1-5	CAWANPGSNQPQHF	TGTGCCTGGGCGAACCCAGGTAGCAATCAGCCCCAGCATTTT
TRBV6-5	NA	NA	TRBJ1-2	CASSYQSSVPGGYTF	TGTGCCAGCAGTTATCAGTCCTCTGTCCCCGGGGGCTACACCTTC
TRBV11-1	NA	TRBD1	TRBJ2-4	CASSLARGRWAKNIQYF	TGTGCCAGCAGCTTAGCGAGGGGGCGATGGGCCAAAAACATTCAGTACTTC
TRBV7-2	once	NA	TRBJ1-5	CASSLNSPYSNQPQHF	TGTGCCAGCAGCTTAAACAGCCCTTATAGCAATCAGCCCCAGCATTTT
TRBV29-1	NA	NA	TRBJ1-1	CSVTDRLNTEAFF	TGCAGCGTTACCGACAGGCTGAACACTGAAGCTTTCTTT
TRBV7-2	NA	NA	TRBJ2-3	CASSSGLAGTDTQYF	TGTGCCAGCAGCTCCGGACTGGCGGGCACAGATACGCAGTATTTT
TRBV18	NA	NA	TRBJ1-1	CASSPSLGQMGTEAFF	TGTGCCAGCTCACCTTCCTTGGGGCAGATGGGGACTGAAGCTTTCTTT
TRBV6-5	once	NA	TRBJ2-2	CASRRTRGGTGELFF	TGTGCCAGCAGGCGTACGAGGGGGGGAACCGGGGAGCTGTTTTTT
TRBV6-1	few	TRBD1	TRBJ2-7	CASSEITGTGPYEQYF	TGTGCCAGCAGTGAAATTACCGGGACAGGGCCCTACGAGCAGTACTTC
TRBV6-6	NA	TRBD1	TRBJ1-1	CASSSVETGRTEAFF	TGTGCCAGCAGCTCCGTCGAGACAGGGCGGACTGAAGCTTTCTTT
TRBV6-1	NA	NA	TRBJ2-7	CASSELSSSYEQYF	TGTGCCAGCAGTGAACTGAGTTCGTCCTACGAGCAGTACTTC